The clone carrying this TCR beta chain was counted a few times. The CDR3 sequence is 16 residues long. V shed 5 bases and J shed 6 bases, with 19 bases lying between them. CDR1 and CDR2 from the germline V gene are SEHNR and FQNEAQ (reference sequence). Source study methods: For nucleated cells, counts were estimated from reference gene primer amplification. TCRdb's copy holds only in-frame clones and misses some; the assay was immunoSEQ multiplex PCR. V and J calls and clone size are as listed in that table; D and trimming were resolved from the DNA. The data show just under 95,000 clones, with about 78% seen just once and 8.7% held by the top ten. These data originate in a study of blood T cell repertoires in COVID-19. Study as a whole: From the United States, Italy and Spain came samples of acute and convalescent COVID-19. T cells, B-cell-depleted T cells, or PBMCs provided the cDNA or gDNA that served as material.

This TCR came from a man between 50 and 59 years old who had recovered from COVID-19. The chain is built from TRBV7-9 and TRBJ1-4, with a weak D call TRBD1 (6 bases). Sequencing was done on a sample of peripheral blood. Here the CDR3 reads CASSPQIRGAYEKLFF. The DNA of the CDR3 is TGTGCCAGCAGCCCACAAATCCGGGGGGCTTATGAAAAACTGTTTTTT.